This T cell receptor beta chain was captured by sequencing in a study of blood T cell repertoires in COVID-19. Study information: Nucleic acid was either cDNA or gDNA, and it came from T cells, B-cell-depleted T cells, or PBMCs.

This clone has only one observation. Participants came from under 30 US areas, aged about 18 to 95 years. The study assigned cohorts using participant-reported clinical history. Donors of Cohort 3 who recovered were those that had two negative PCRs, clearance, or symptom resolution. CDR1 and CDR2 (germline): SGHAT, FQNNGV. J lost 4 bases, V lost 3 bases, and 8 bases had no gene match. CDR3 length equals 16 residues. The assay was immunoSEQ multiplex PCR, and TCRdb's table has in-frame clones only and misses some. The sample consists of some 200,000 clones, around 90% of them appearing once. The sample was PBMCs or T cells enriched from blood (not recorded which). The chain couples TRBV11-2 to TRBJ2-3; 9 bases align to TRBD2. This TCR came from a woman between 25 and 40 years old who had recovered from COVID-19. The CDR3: CASSLRSGGFSDTQYF. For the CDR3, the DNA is TGTGCCAGCAGCTTGAGAAGCGGGGGGTTTTCAGATACGCAGTATTTT.